Below, 23 T cell receptor beta chains from the same sample are listed, as sequenced in a study of beta chain features in type 1 diabetes. General study results and limits: Shortening of TCRB CDR3s, moderate but significant, appeared in all four CD4+ subsets of Type 1 diabetes patients.

Their recognized antigens are unknown. Expressed TCRB transcripts were sequenced because the entire RNA isolate underwent reverse transcription. Sequencing was performed with immunoSEQ multiplex PCR; in TCRdb, only in-frame clones are kept and a portion is missing. The sample contains approximately 250,000 clones, 16% of which appear only once. The sequencing input was naive CD4+ T cells from blood. The source is a man aged 25-45 years with type 1 diabetes.

On this clone: The junction departs from germline at one end; a sequencing error may be responsible. CDR3 coding DNA: TGCAGCGTCGAAGACCGCATAGAGCAGTTCTTC. It codes for CSVEDRIEQFF. The chain employs TRBV29-1 and TRBJ2-1; D gene uncertain. The CDR3 consists of 11 residues. Germline CDR1 reads SQVTM; CDR2 reads ANQGSEA.

The chain links TRBV6-6 to TRBJ2-3; D remains ambiguous. V lost 0 bases to trimming and J lost 0 bases, with 7 bases between them. The CDR3 length is 15 residues. Per germline, CDR1 MNHNY and CDR2 SVGAGI (reference sequence). CDR3: CASSYSRQSTDTQYF. In nucleotides, the CDR3 is TGTGCCAGCAGTTACTCGCGGCAGAGCACAGATACGCAGTATTTT.

This chain joins TRBV30 and TRBJ1-5; D unclear. Per the germline V gene, CDR1 is GTSNPN and CDR2 is SVGIG (reference sequence). Trimming left V 0 bases short and J 5 bases short, with 14 bases between. This CDR3 is 15 amino acids long. The CDR3 DNA reads TGTGCCTGGAGTGTAGGACGGACGGGGTATCAGCCCCAGCATTTT. The encoded protein is CAWSVGRTGYQPQHF.

The rearrangement uses TRBV27 and TRBJ2-6; 12 positions agree with TRBD1. CDR1 is MNHEY and CDR2 is SMNVEV in the germline V gene (reference sequence). Unmatched junction bases numbered 4, after V lost 2 bases and J lost 5 bases. The CDR3 is 17 amino acids. This chain's CDR3 is CASSLGDRGLWANVLTF. In DNA, the CDR3 is TGTGCCAGCAGTTTAGGGGACAGGGGGCTTTGGGCCAACGTCCTGACTTTC.

This clone was counted between two and nine times. This rearrangement joins TRBV19 to TRBJ2-4; unclear D gene. V dropped 6 bases and J dropped 3 bases, with 18 bases sitting between them. The CDR3 is made up of 16 amino acids. Germline V gene lookup returns CDR1 LNHDA and CDR2 SQIVND (reference sequence). The chain's CDR3 is CASRNRVRSGKNIQYF. For the CDR3, the DNA is TGTGCCAGTAGAAACCGGGTTCGTTCGGGCAAAAACATTCAGTACTTC.

This chain joins TRBV30 and TRBJ1-1; perhaps TRBD1 as D (6 bases). V lost 2 bases and J 7 bases, leaving 11 bases between the germline ends. The germline V gene encodes CDR1 GTSNPN and CDR2 SVGIG (reference sequence). The CDR3 consists of 12 residues. DNA of the CDR3: TGTGCCTGGAGTCAAACAGGGAGTGAAGCTTTCTTT. This codes for CAWSQTGSEAFF.

This clone has only a few counts. The chain couples TRBV4-2 to TRBJ2-7; the match to TRBD1 covers 9 bases. CDR3 length: 17 residues. After removal of 6 bases from V and 6 bases from J, the junction contained 18 bases not matched to a gene. Germline V lookup: CDR1 LGHNA, CDR2 YNFKEQ. DNA of the CDR3: TGTGCCAGCAGACGCCCAGACCGGGACAGGGAAGGTAGCGAGCAGTACTTC. Protein sequence: CASRRPDRDREGSEQYF.

The J gene is TRBJ2-1, the V gene TRBV7-9; D is ambiguous. The CDR3 loop spans 12 amino acids. V was trimmed by 4 bases and J by 2 bases, leaving 3 bases between them. Germline V CDR1 and CDR2: SEHNR, FQNEAQ (reference sequence). In nucleotides, the CDR3 is TGTGCCAGCAGCTCGACCTACAATGAGCAGTTCTTC. Protein sequence: CASSSTYNEQFF.

The V call is TRBV11-2, the J call TRBJ2-1; 9 bases agree with TRBD2. The junction had 2 bases not matched to a gene; V was cut back by 5 bases and J by 6 bases. CDR1 is SGHAT and CDR2 is FQNNGV in the germline V gene. The CDR3 sequence is 13 residues long. CDR3 residues: CASSPGLANEQFF. Written as DNA, the CDR3 is TGTGCCAGCAGCCCGGGACTAGCCAATGAGCAGTTCTTC. Drawing the rest from reference TRBV11-2 and TRBJ2-1, the complete variable domain is EAGVAQSPRYKIIEKRQSVAFWCNPISGHATLYWYQQILGQGPKLLIQFQNNGVVDDSQLPKDRFSAERLKGVDSTLKIQPAKLEDSAVYLCASSPGLANEQFFGPGTRLTVL.

This clone was counted only a few times. V is TRBV30 and J is TRBJ1-2, with a possible D match to TRBD1 (6 bases). CDR1 and CDR2 (germline): GTSNPN, SVGIG (reference sequence). V lost 5 bases, J lost 8 bases, and 27 bases lay in between. This CDR3 comprises 16 residues. The CDR3 nucleotides are TGTGCCTGGGATTCCACAACTACCGGGACATCTGGGGGCTACACCTTC. Residues: CAWDSTTTGTSGGYTF.

The CDR3 protein is CAWSDNNQPQHF. DNA of the CDR3: TGTGCCTGGAGTGACAACAATCAGCCCCAGCATTTT. The rearrangement joins TRBV30 to TRBJ1-5, with D unclear. Per the germline V gene, CDR1 is GTSNPN and CDR2 is SVGIG (reference sequence). The CDR3 is 12 amino acids. The V and J ends lost 1 base and 3 bases respectively, with 4 bases between them.

The chain carries TRBV10-3 and TRBJ2-2, with 10 bases identical to TRBD2. Germline V gives CDR1 ENHRY, CDR2 SYGVKD. The length of the CDR3 is 13 residues. Unmatched junction bases numbered 2, after V lost 7 bases and J lost 6 bases. CDR3 bases: TGTGCCATCACTAGCGGGAGTGCCGGGGAGCTGTTTTTT. Its translation is CAITSGSAGELFF.

This chain uses TRBV6-5 with TRBJ2-7, with no clear D. Germline assignment: CDR1 MNHEY and CDR2 SVGAGI. The CDR3 is made up of 13 amino acids. V was pared by 0 bases and J by 3 bases, with 6 bases between. The CDR3 loop is CASSYSRLYEQYF. The CDR3 nucleotides read TGTGCCAGCAGTTACTCGAGGCTCTACGAGCAGTACTTC.

The chain uses TRBV11-2 and TRBJ2-3; D perhaps matches TRBD2 (6 bases). V dropped 5 bases and J dropped 5 bases, with 17 bases sitting between them. This CDR3 has 15 amino acids. Germline V gene sequence: CDR1 SGHAT, CDR2 FQNNGV. CDR3 sequence: CASSQWDGGKDTQYF. The CDR3 DNA is TGTGCCAGCAGCCAATGGGACGGGGGAAAAGATACGCAGTATTTT. The complete variable domain, with remaining parts taken from reference TRBV11-2 and TRBJ2-3, reads EAGVAQSPRYKIIEKRQSVAFWCNPISGHATLYWYQQILGQGPKLLIQFQNNGVVDDSQLPKDRFSAERLKGVDSTLKIQPAKLEDSAVYLCASSQWDGGKDTQYFGPGTRLTVL.

In its sample, this clone was seen a few times. The V and J genes are TRBV23-1 and TRBJ2-7, with D perhaps TRBD2 (6 bases). TRBV23-1 is reported as an ORF; its role is uncertain. Trimming took 7 bases from V and 1 from J, leaving 14 bases between them. This CDR3 contains 14 residues. CDR3 DNA sequence: TGCGCCAGCATCACGGGGGATGGATCCTACGAGCAGTACTTC. Protein sequence: CASITGDGSYEQYF.

This clone was detected only a few times. The V and J genes are TRBV29-1 and TRBJ1-1; D unresolved. The CDR3 sequence is 14 residues long. Looked up from germline, CDR1 is SQVTM and CDR2 is ANQGSEA. V lost 4 bases and J 3 bases, leaving 15 bases between the germline ends. The CDR3 DNA sequence: TGCAGCGTTGTGCCCGTGCTAAGGGACACTGAAGCTTTCTTT. Its protein is CSVVPVLRDTEAFF. The full variable domain, completed using reference TRBV29-1 and TRBJ1-1, is SAVISQKPSRDICQRGTSLTIQCQVDSQVTMMFWYRQQPGQSLTLIATANQGSEATYESGFVIDKFPISRPNLTFSTLTVSNMSPEDSSIYLCSVVPVLRDTEAFFGQGTRLTVV.

The chain uses TRBV5-6 and TRBJ2-1; 7 bases align to TRBD1. The germline CDR1 and CDR2 sequences are SGHDT and YYEEEE. With 4 bases clipped from V and 3 bases from J, the junction kept 13 bases outside the gene matches. This CDR3 has 17 residues. The CDR3 protein is CASSLERGRGVYNEQFF. The CDR3 DNA reads as TGTGCCAGCAGCCTAGAGAGGGGGCGAGGCGTCTACAATGAGCAGTTCTTC. The complete variable domain, with remaining parts taken from reference TRBV5-6 and TRBJ2-1, reads DAGVTQSPTHLIKTRGQQVTLRCSPKSGHDTVSWYQQALGQGPQFIFQYYEEEERQRGNFPDRFSGHQFPNYSSELNVNALLLGDSALYLCASSLERGRGVYNEQFFGPGTRLTVL.

This clone was found a few times. This chain connects TRBV28 to TRBJ2-7, with 9 bases fitting TRBD1. This CDR3 is built from 15 residues. Germline CDR1 MDHEN, CDR2 SYDVKM. Trimming removed 0 bases from V and 1 base from J; junction bases left unmatched: 1. CDR3 bases: TGTGCCAGCAGTTTATGGGGACAGGGATCCTACGAGCAGTACTTC. It specifies CASSLWGQGSYEQYF.

The chain has TRBV2 and TRBJ2-5; 8 positions agree with TRBD2. This CDR3 has 15 amino acids. J lost 4 bases, V lost 6 bases, and 10 bases had no gene match. CDR1 SNHLY and CDR2 FYNNEI come from the germline V gene. The CDR3 reads CASSLSGRSAETQYF. In nucleotides, the CDR3 is TGTGCCAGCAGCTTGAGCGGGAGATCGGCAGAGACCCAGTACTTC.

This clone was detected a few times. The chain employs TRBV29-1 and TRBJ2-1; D is possibly TRBD1 or TRBD2 (6 bases each). The V gene's germline CDR1 is SQVTM and CDR2 ANQGSEA. CDR3 length equals 15 residues. Trimming took off 6 bases at V and 0 bases at J, with 15 bases between the two ends. This chain's CDR3 is CSVRGQSRSYNEQFF. CDR3 DNA sequence: TGCAGCGTCCGGGGGCAATCCCGCTCCTACAATGAGCAGTTCTTC.

This clone was counted between two and nine times. The chain carries TRBV27 and TRBJ1-2; the D is unclear. Germline V gene sequence: CDR1 MNHEY, CDR2 SMNVEV (reference sequence). V gave up 4 bases and J gave up 3 bases, with 15 bases separating them. This CDR3 spans 15 amino acids. The CDR3 is CASSSAPRGDYGYTF. The CDR3 DNA is TGTGCCAGCAGTTCTGCGCCGAGAGGAGACTATGGCTACACCTTC.

The chain couples TRBV4-1 to TRBJ2-1, with 11 bases lining up with TRBD2. V lost 1 base to trimming and J lost 4 bases; unmatched junction nucleotides: 9. CDR3 length: 18 amino acids. In germline, CDR1 is MGHRA, CDR2 YSYEKL. CDR3 residues: CASSQAQSGTSGYNEQFF. CDR3 in DNA: TGCGCCAGCAGCCAAGCCCAGTCCGGGACTAGCGGTTACAATGAGCAGTTCTTC.

This clone was recorded a few times. The J gene is TRBJ2-1, the V gene TRBV4-2; TRBD2 matches at 11 bases. The V gene end was trimmed by 5 bases and the J gene end by 5 bases; junction bases not matched to a gene: 5. The CDR3 length is 15 residues. Germline values: CDR1 LGHNA, CDR2 YNFKEQ. In nucleotides, the CDR3 is TGTGCCAGCAGCGACGGGACTAGCGGAAACAATGAGCAGTTCTTC. Its protein is CASSDGTSGNNEQFF.